A selection of T cell receptor beta chains follows, all from one sample in a study of human T cells and chemical hapten exposure. In TCRdb, the reads were re-called with MiXCR into one record per CDR3 protein. The sample has around 120,000 distinct CDR3 sequences; roughly 8.5% are singletons. The sequencing input was whole blood. All receptors derive from a human donor in good health. Some clones in this sample may be carry-over from other donors' samples. Both conserved end residues are part of each CDR3. D genes are given only for firm matches. Clone size is not always given. Where it is, it says once, few, many or a class for expanded clones.

>TRBJ1-1|-|-|TRBV7-9|13
TGTGCCAGCAGCTCCAGGGGGAACACTGAAGCTTTCTTT
CASSSRGNTEAFF
>TRBJ2-1|-|few|TRBV20-1|12
TGCAGTGCTAGTTGGGGTAAAAATGAGCAGTTCTTC
CSASWGKNEQFF
>TRBJ1-5|-|-|TRBV12-3/TRBV12-4|12
TGTGCCAGCAGTTCCTTTAATCAGCCCCAGCATTTT
CASSSFNQPQHF
>TRBJ2-3|TRBD2|many|TRBV20-1|16
TGCAGTGCTAGTGCTAGCGGGAGATCCCTCACAGATACGCAGTATTTT
CSASASGRSLTDTQYF
>TRBJ1-2|TRBD1|many|TRBV30|13
TGTGCCTGGAAGGGGGACAGCAACTATGGCTACACCTTC
CAWKGDSNYGYTF
>TRBJ2-3|-|-|TRBV20-1|11
TGCAGTGCTAATCAAGGGGATACGCAGTATTTT
CSANQGDTQYF
>TRBJ1-2|TRBD1|many|TRBV28|13
TGTGCCAGCAACCCCACAGGGGGCTATGGCTACACCTTC
CASNPTGGYGYTF
>TRBJ2-7|TRBD2|few|TRBV4-1|14
TGCGCCAGCAGCCAGGTCGGGAGGGCCTACGAGCAGTACTTC
CASSQVGRAYEQYF
>TRBJ1-2|TRBD1|-|TRBV7-9|16
TGTGCCAGCAGCTTATCAACCGGACAGGGCGCCTATGGCTACACCTTC
CASSLSTGQGAYGYTF
>TRBJ2-3|TRBD1|-|TRBV7-2|16
TGTGCCAGCAGCTTTAGGAAGGGACAGGCCACAGATACGCAGTATTTT
CASSFRKGQATDTQYF
>TRBJ2-1|-|-|TRBV7-6|17
TGTGCCAGCAGCTTACGGACTCGGACAGTTTCCTACAATGAGCAGTTCTTC
CASSLRTRTVSYNEQFF
>TRBJ1-4|-|medium-sized|TRBV5-1|15
TGCGCCAGCAGCCCCCGAGAAGCGGCGGGTGGAAAACTGTTTTTT
CASSPREAAGGKLFF
>TRBJ2-1|-|-|TRBV5-4|16
TGTGCCAGCAGCCCCTCGGGGACCATCGCCGAGAATGAGCAGTTCTTC
CASSPSGTIAENEQFF